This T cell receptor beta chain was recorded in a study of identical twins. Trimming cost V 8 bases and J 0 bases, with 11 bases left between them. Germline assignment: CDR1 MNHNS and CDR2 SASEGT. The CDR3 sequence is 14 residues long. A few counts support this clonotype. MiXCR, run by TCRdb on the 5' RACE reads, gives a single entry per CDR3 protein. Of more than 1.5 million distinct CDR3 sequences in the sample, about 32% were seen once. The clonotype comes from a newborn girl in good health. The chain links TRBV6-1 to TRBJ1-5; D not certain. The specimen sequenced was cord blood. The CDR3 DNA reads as TGTGCCAGCGGATACCACAGTAGCAATCAGCCCCAGCATTTT. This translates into CASGYHSSNQPQHF.